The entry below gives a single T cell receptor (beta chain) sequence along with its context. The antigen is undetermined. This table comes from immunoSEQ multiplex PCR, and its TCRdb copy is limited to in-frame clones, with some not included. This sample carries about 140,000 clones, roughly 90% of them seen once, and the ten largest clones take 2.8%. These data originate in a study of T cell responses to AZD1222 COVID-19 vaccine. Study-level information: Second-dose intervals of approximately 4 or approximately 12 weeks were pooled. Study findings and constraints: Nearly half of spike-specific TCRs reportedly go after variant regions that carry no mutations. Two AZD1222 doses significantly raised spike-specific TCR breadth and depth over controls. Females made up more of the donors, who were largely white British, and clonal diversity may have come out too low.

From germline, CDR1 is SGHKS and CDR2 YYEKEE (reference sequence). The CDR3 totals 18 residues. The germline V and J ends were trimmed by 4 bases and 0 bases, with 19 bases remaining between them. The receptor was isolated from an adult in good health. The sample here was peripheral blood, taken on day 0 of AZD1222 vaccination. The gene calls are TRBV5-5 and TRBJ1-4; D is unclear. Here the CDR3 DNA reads TGTGCCAGCAGCCAAGACACCGGCCGAGTTGCAACTAATGAAAAACTGTTTTTT. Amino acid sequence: CASSQDTGRVATNEKLFF.